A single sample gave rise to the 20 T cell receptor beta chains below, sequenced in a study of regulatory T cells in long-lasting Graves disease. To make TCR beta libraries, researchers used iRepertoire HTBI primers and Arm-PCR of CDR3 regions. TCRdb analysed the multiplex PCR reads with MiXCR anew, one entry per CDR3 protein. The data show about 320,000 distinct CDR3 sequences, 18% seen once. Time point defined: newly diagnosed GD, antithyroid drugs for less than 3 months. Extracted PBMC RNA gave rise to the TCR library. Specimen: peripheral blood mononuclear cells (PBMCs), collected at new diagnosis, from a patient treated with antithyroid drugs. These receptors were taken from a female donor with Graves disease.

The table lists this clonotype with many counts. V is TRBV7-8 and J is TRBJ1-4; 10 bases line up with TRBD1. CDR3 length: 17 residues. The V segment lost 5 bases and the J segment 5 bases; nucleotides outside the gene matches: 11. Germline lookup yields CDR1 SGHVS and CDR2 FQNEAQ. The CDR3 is CASSPPRRTGGNEKLFF. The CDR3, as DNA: TGTGCCAGCAGCCCCCCCCGACGGACAGGGGGGAATGAAAAACTGTTTTTT.

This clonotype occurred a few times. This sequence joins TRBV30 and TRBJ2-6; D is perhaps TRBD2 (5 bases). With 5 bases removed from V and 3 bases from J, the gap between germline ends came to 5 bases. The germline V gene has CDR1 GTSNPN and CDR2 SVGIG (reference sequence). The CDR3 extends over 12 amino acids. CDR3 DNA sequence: TGTGCCTGGGCGGGTGGGGCCAACGTCCTGACTTTC. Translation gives CAWAGGANVLTF.

The chain's CDR3 is CASSPSGRTGGNQPQHF. DNA of the CDR3: TGTGCCAGCAGTCCCTCCGGCCGGACAGGGGGCAATCAGCCCCAGCATTTT. V usage is TRBV28 and J usage is TRBJ1-5; 9 bases map to TRBD1. Germline lookup yields CDR1 MDHEN and CDR2 SYDVKM. The CDR3 has 17 amino acids. J gave up 2 bases and V 5 bases, and 10 bases lay outside the gene matches.

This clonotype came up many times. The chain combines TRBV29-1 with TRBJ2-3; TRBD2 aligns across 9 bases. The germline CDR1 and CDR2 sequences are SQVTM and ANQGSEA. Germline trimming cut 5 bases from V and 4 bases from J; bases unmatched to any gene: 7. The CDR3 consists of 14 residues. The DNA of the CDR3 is TGCAGCGTTCCGACTCGCGGGAGGGCAGATACGCAGTATTTT. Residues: CSVPTRGRADTQYF.

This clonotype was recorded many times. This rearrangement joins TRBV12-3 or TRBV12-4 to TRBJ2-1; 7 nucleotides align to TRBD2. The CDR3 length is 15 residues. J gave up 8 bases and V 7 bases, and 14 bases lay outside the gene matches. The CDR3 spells CASTFRGGSVDEQFF. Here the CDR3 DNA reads TGTGCCAGCACCTTCCGGGGCGGGAGTGTCGATGAGCAGTTCTTC.

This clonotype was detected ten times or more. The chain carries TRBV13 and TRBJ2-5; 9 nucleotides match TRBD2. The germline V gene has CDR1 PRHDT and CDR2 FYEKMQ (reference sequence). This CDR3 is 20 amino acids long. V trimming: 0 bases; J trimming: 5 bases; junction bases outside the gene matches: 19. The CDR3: CASSLGLSPRSSGTGETQYF. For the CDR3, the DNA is TGTGCCAGCAGCTTAGGCCTAAGCCCTCGATCTAGCGGGACGGGGGAGACCCAGTACTTC.

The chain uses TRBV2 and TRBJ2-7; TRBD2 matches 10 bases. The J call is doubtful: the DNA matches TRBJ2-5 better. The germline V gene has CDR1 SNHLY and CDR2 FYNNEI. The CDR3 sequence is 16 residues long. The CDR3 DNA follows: TGTGCCAGCAGGCGGACTAGCGGCCGGGTTCAAGAGACCCAGTACTTC. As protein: CASRRTSGRVQETQYF.

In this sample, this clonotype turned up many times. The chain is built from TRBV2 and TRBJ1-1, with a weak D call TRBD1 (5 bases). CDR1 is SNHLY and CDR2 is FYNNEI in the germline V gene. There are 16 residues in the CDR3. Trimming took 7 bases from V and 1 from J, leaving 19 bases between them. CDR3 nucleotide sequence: TGTGCCAGCAAAAGGACATACTTTGCGAAGAACACTGAAGCTTTCTTT. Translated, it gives CASKRTYFAKNTEAFF.

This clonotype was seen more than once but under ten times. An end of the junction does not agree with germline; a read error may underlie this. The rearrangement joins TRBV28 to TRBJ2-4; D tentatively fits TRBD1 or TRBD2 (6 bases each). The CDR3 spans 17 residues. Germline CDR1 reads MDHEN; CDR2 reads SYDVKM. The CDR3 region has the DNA TGTGCCGGCAGTCCCGGTGGGGGGCCCCTAGCCAAAAACATTCAGTACTTC. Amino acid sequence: CAGSPGGGPLAKNIQYF.

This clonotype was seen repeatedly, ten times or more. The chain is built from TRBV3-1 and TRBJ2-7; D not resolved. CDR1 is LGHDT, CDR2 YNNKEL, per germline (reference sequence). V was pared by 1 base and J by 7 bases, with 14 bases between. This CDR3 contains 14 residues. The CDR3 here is CASSQGPRLEEQYF. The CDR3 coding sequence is TGTGCCAGCAGCCAAGGCCCTCGACTGGAGGAGCAGTACTTC.

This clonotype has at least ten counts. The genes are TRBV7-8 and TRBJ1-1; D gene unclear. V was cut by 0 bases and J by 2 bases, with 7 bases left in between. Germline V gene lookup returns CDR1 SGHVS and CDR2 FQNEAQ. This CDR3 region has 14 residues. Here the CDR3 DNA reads TGTGCCAGCAGCTTAGCGGCGGCCAACACTGAAGCTTTCTTT. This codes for CASSLAAANTEAFF.

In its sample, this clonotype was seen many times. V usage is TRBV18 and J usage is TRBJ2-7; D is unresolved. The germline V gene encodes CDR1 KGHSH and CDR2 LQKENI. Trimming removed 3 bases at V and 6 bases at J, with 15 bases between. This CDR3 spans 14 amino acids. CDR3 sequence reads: CASSPQGPSGEQYF. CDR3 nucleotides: TGTGCCAGCTCACCTCAAGGACCCTCCGGCGAGCAGTACTTC.

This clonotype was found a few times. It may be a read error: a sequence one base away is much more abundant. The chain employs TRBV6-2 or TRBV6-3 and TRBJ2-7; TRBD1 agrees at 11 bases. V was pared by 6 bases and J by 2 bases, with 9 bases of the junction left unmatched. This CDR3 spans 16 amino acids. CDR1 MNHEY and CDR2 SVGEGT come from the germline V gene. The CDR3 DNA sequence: TGTGCCAGCAGCGGCGGCGGACAGGGGGCGGCCTACGAGCAGTACTTC. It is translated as CASSGGGQGAAYEQYF.

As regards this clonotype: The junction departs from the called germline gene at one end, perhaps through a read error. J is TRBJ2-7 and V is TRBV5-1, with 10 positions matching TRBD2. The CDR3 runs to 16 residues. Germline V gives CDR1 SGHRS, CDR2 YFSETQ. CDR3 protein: CASSRPLAGVSYEQYF. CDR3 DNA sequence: TGTGCCAGCAGCCGCCCCCTAGCGGGAGTGTCCTACGAACAGTACTTC.

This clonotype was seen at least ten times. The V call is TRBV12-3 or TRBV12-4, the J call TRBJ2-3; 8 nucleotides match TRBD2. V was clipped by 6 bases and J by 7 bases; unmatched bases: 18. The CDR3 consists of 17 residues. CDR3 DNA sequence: TGTGCCAGCAGCACGGACCCCAAGCGGGAGAGGATTAATACGCAGTATTTT. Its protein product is CASSTDPKRERINTQYF.

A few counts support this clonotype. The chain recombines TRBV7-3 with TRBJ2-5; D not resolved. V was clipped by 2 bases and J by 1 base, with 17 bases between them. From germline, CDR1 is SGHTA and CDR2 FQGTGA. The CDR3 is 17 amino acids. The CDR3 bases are TGTGCCAGCAGCTTACAACCTGGTGGGAATTGCCAAGAGACCCAGTACTTC. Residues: CASSLQPGGNCQETQYF.

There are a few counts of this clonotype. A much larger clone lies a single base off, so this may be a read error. The CDR3 region has the DNA TGTGACAGCAGGGCTCCCTTCTTCCAAGAGACCCAGTACTTC. Amino acids: CDSRAPFFQETQYF. The chain joins TRBV7-9 to TRBJ2-5; D may be TRBD1 (5 bases). CDR1 and CDR2 (germline): SEHNR, FQNEAQ (reference sequence). This CDR3 is 14 amino acids long.

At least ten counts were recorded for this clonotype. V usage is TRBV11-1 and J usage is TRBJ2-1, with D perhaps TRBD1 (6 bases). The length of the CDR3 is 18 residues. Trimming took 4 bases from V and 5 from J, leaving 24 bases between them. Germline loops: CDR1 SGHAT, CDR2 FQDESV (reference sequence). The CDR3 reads CASSSTGGGTGPHNEQFF. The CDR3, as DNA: TGTGCCAGCAGCTCCACTGGGGGCGGAACCGGGCCTCACAATGAGCAGTTCTTC.

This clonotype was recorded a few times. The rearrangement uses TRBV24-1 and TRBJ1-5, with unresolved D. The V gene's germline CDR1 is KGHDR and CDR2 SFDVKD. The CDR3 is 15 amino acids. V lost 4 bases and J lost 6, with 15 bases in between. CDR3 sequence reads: CATSEARGSGQPQHF. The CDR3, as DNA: TGTGCCACCAGTGAAGCCCGGGGTTCCGGTCAGCCCCAGCATTTT.

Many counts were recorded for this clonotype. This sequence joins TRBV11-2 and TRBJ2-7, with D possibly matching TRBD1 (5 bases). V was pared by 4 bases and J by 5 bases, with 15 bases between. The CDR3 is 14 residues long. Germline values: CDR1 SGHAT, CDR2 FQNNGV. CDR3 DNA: TGTGCCAGCAGCTACGAGGACCCAGGGAACGAGCAGTACTTC. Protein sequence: CASSYEDPGNEQYF.